This TCR beta chain emerged from a study of OX40 agonist ivuxolimab in advanced cancers. Assay used: immunoSEQ multiplex PCR; TCRdb lists only in-frame clones, some missing. The table has 40,000 to 50,000 clones, roughly 88% seen once. Germline CDR1 and CDR2: SGHRS and YFSETQ. This CDR3 is 16 amino acids long. Germline trimming cut 4 bases from V and 5 bases from J; bases unmatched to any gene: 11. The genes are TRBV5-1 and TRBJ2-7, with 11 bases identical to TRBD1. Here the sequenced sample was CD4+ or CD8+ T cells sorted from blood, taken in a trial of the OX40 agonist ivuxolimab. The sequence derives from an adult with an advanced solid tumor such as melanoma, head and neck, liver or kidney cancer. As DNA, the CDR3 is TGCGCCAGCAGCCTTGGTACGGGACAGGGGGTCAACGAGCAGTACTTC. As protein: CASSLGTGQGVNEQYF.